This T cell receptor (beta chain) was identified during a study of blood T cell repertoires in COVID-19 (dated by TCRdb to the early 2020s). Turning to the overall study: Samples covering the acute and convalescent phases of COVID-19 were provided by collaborators in the United States, Italy and Spain. The material from the prospective study consisted of cDNA or gDNA derived from T cells, B-cell-depleted T cells, or PBMCs. Deeply sampled blood TCRbeta repertoires from subjects exposed to, actively infected with, or recovered from COVID-19 were included in the dataset. A freely available public database, intended as a resource for researchers studying the immune response to SARS-CoV-2, is where the repertoires were released. Samples came from the ongoing ImmuneRACE study (first 160 participants) plus 1,254 subjects from 6 global collaborators. Nearly every sample came with metadata listing a de-identified subject ID, COVID-19 status, age in years and sex. Where available, HLA class I and class II types were obtained from metadata supplied by the sample provider rather than from assay-based typing.

At one collaborating source in Seattle, patients were enrolled during active infection and were followed longitudinally through the course of disease. Collaborating institutions collected whole blood in K2EDTA tubes following their own protocols. For TCRbeta analysis, collaborator samples were shipped as frozen whole blood, as isolated PBMCs, or as DNA extracted from either sample type. In the case of this clone: Its cognate antigen has yet to be identified. Base qualities are not at hand, and no much larger clone is one base apart.

V is trimmed back by 7 bases and J by 4 bases, and the junction contains 3 bases that no gene match accounts for. The CDR3 holds 13 amino acids from the cysteine to the phenylalanine. Kept here is only the CDR3 DNA, which spans 39 bases and is read in frame from base 1. According to the germline V gene (reference sequence), CDR1 reads WNHNN and CDR2 reads SYGVQD. The paper's findings and limits, for the study overall: Clinical and demographic metadata were provided uncurated, with the amount varying by source and participant.

The immunoSEQ Assay, a bias-controlled multiplex PCR, was used to amplify TCRbeta CDR3 regions from genomic DNA. As for the original processing: The number of nucleated cells in each sample was estimated from the amplification of reference gene primers within the assay. Sequence reads were collapsed and filtered to measure the absolute abundance of every unique TCRbeta CDR3 rearrangement. For each sample, productive Simpson clonality was calculated by taking the square root of Simpson's diversity index across productive rearrangements. Imported from immuneACCESS, the table was reduced by TCRdb to in-frame sequences with V and J called. These copies leave out some clones; in studies compared against another copy, an unresolved V gene accounts for under half, and the cause of the remainder is not known. The V and J calls and clone size were taken over from that table, and D and trimming were inferred from the DNA. In all, the sample holds about 270,000 clones, and 86% of those were seen once. Together, the top ten hold roughly 14% of the sample.

The receptor was derived from a woman between 65 and 79 years old with COVID-19, enrolled during active disease. Recombination linked TRBV10-1 to TRBJ1-5; the junction holds 8 bases that match TRBD1. The source material was peripheral blood. At the DNA level, the sequence is TGCGCCAGCATTCGGACAGGGAATCAGCCCCAGCATTTT. Its amino acids are CASIRTGNQPQHF.